This T cell receptor beta chain was sequenced for a study of T cells in Graves' hyperthyroidism and ophthalmopathy (dated by TCRdb to between 2018 and 2021). Looking at the study overall: Peripheral blood samples were taken at initial diagnosis, before any treatment was given. The paper describes TCR Vbeta CDR3 sequencing of more than 120 peripheral blood samples, made up of 43 ophthalmopathy patients, approximately 76 hyperthyroidism patients and about 17 progressor patients. Thyroid tissue and blood T-cell repertoires from about six Graves' hyperthyroidism patients were also compared in the study. Following sampling, methimazole starting at 30 mg daily was given to hyperthyroidism patients, and high-dose intravenous methylprednisolone was given to ophthalmopathy patients. The 85 to 100 discovery patients were randomly split 7:3 into training and test sets. An independent validation cohort of under 20 hyperthyroidism patients and roughly 16 patients who later progressed to ophthalmopathy tested prospective prediction of ophthalmopathy. To identify distinguishing TCR V-J signatures, a discovery cohort of 90 to 100 patients was used, comprising some 45 with Graves' ophthalmopathy and around 60 with stable Graves' hyperthyroidism.

A patient counted as having stable Graves' hyperthyroidism if no progression to ophthalmopathy occurred over 18 months of follow-up. Hyperthyroidism patients were newly diagnosed, with disease duration under 2 months, and aged 18 to 65 years. The study excluded patients with uncontrolled infections, other autoimmune diseases, pregnancy or lactation. Diagnoses were established on the basis of clinical symptoms, serum thyroxine and TRAb, thyroid ultrasound, and orbital computed tomography. PBMCs were separated from over 9 ml of fresh peripheral blood using Ficoll-Paque density gradient centrifugation. Trizol reagent was used to extract total RNA, and RNA quality was then checked on an Agilent 2100 Bioanalyzer. TCR beta CDR3 regions were amplified from RNA transcripts. For the first round of RT-PCR on the TCR CDR3, the HTBI primer set was used together with the Qiagen OneStep RT-PCR kit. Libraries were constructed in a second round of multiplex PCR, after which size selection and purification were carried out. Sequencing of the libraries was done on an Illumina HiSeq2000 using paired-end 100 bp reads. Per the authors' processing: SOAPnuke was used to process the raw data, removing reads that contained adapters or uncalled bases, had a mean Phred below 15, or lacked an exact match to the constant primer or identifier. COPE v1.2.5 was used to merge high-quality paired reads, and clonotypes were defined as unique nucleotide sequences. MiTCR v1.1 was used to align clonotypes to the IMGT TRBV, TRBD and TRBJ reference segments. Analysis was restricted to V-J combinations with a frequency above 0.0001, which covered roughly 99% of repertoires. A TCS score was defined as the ratio between F50 (clonal expansion) and ExV (chaos), using BLOSUM62-based TCRdist between CDR3 peptides within each V-J. Welch's t-statistics and random forest reduced roughly 500 V-J features to 13, which were used in a naive Bayes classifier (R e1071). TCRdb trimmed public reads at Q25 via fastp, called clones via MiXCR and kept in-frame beta chains. When rows share a CDR3 protein, they turn into one entry using the most common DNA and genes. The V and J calls reflect TCRdb's pipeline rather than the authors' work. The table for this sample lists about 480,000 distinct CDR3 sequences; around an eighth of them were counted only once. The ten biggest clones cover about a sixth of the sample.

Reading from cysteine to phenylalanine, the CDR3 counts 12 amino acids. Only CDR3 DNA remains: 36 bases, in frame from the first base. The junction carries 3 bases between V and J, which are trimmed by 3 bases and 1 base respectively. This clonotype occurred many times. Its antigen is unknown. Base quality data are lacking; no much larger clone is found one base away. General conclusions and limits of the study: A 13 V-J signature model separated ophthalmopathy from stable hyperthyroidism, with roughly 88% sensitivity and just under 84% specificity in cross-validation and 80%/75% in testing. Most expanded thyroid clonotypes (frequency above 0.001) were also detected in blood, a finding suggesting that blood repertoires may reflect thyroid immune responses. Sample size was not statistically predetermined, and investigators were not blinded to group allocation. In validation, the model predicted progression to ophthalmopathy with approximately 71% sensitivity and less than 75% specificity, a median of about six months before onset.

The sample consisted of blood. Rearrangement joined TRBV12-3 or TRBV12-4 to TRBJ1-2; no confident D gene assignment can be made. The sequence came from a young woman with Graves' hyperthyroidism. The nucleotide sequence is given as TGTGCCAGCAGTTTGCGTAACTATGGCTACACCTTC. Its protein product is CASSLRNYGYTF.